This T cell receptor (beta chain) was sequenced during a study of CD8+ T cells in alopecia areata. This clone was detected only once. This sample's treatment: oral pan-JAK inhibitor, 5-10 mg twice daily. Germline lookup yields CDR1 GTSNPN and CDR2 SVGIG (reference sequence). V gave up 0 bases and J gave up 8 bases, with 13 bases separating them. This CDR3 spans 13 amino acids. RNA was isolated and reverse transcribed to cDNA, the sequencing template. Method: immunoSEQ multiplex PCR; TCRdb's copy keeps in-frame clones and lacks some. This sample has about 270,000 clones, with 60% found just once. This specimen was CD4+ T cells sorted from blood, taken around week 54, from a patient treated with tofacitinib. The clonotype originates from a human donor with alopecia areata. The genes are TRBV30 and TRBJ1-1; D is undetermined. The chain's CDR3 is CAWSVRPATEAFF. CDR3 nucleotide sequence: TGTGCCTGGAGTGTACGGCCAGCAACCGAAGCTTTCTTT.